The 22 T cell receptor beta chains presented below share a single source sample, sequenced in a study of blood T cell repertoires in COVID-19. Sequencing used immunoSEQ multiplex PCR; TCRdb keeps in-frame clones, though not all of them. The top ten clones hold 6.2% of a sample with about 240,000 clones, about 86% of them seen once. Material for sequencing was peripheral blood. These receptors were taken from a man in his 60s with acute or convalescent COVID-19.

The CDR3 DNA is TGTGCCAGCAGCGCCCTGGGACAGGGATATTCACCCCTCCACTTT. Its protein product is CASSALGQGYSPLHF. The V gene is TRBV9, the J gene TRBJ1-6, with 9 bases that match TRBD1. The CDR3 totals 15 residues. With V trimmed by 3 bases and J by 8 bases, 6 bases remained unmatched. Germline V gives CDR1 SGDLS, CDR2 YYNGEE.

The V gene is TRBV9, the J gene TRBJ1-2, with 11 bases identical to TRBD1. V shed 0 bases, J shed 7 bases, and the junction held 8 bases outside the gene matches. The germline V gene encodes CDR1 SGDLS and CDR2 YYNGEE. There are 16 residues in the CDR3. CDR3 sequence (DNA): TGTGCCAGCAGCGTAGGGACAGGGGGCGATACGAGTGGCTACACCTTC. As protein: CASSVGTGGDTSGYTF.

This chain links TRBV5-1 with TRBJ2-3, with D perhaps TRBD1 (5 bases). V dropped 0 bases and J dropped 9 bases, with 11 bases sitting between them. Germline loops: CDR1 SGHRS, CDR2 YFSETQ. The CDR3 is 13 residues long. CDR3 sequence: CASSLGTHPTQYF. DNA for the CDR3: TGCGCCAGCAGCTTGGGGACACATCCAACGCAGTATTTT.

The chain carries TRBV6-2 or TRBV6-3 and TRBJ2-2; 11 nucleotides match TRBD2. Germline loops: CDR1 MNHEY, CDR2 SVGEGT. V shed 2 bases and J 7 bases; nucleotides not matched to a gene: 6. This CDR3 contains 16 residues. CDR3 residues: CASSYIAGGPDGELFF. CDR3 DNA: TGTGCCAGCAGTTACATAGCGGGAGGGCCTGACGGGGAGCTGTTTTTT.

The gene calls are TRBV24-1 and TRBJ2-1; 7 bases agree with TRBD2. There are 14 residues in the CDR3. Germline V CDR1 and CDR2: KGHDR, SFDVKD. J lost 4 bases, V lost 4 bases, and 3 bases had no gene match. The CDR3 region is CATSDPGLYNEQFF. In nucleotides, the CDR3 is TGTGCCACCAGTGACCCGGGACTATACAATGAGCAGTTCTTC.

The CDR3, as DNA: TGTGCCAGCTCACGTGGACAGGGCCAAGAGACCCAGTACTTC. Protein sequence: CASSRGQGQETQYF. The chain has TRBV18 and TRBJ2-5; TRBD1 matches at 8 bases. CDR3 size: 14 residues. Trimming took 4 bases from V and 1 from J; bases not matched to a gene: 2. The germline V gene encodes CDR1 KGHSH and CDR2 LQKENI.

The CDR3 DNA follows: TGTGCCAGCACAGGACAGCTTTATGGCTACACCTTC. Translation: CASTGQLYGYTF. The chain carries TRBV2 and TRBJ1-2, with D possibly being TRBD1 (6 bases). Germline V lookup: CDR1 SNHLY, CDR2 FYNNEI. The CDR3 is 12 amino acids. Trimming took off 7 bases at V and 5 bases at J, with 11 bases between the two ends.

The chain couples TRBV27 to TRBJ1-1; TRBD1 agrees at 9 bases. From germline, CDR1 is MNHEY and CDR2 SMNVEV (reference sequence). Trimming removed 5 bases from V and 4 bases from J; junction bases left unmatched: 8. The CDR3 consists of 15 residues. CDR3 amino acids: CASSPMTGGGTEAFF. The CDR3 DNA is TGTGCCAGCAGTCCCATGACAGGGGGAGGCACTGAAGCTTTCTTT.

The CDR3 region is CASSANTDTQYF. CDR3 coding DNA: TGTGCCAGCAGCGCCAACACAGATACGCAGTATTTT. V gene TRBV9 combines with J gene TRBJ2-3; no clear D. CDR1 is SGDLS and CDR2 is YYNGEE in the germline V gene. Trimming shortened V by 3 bases and J by 2 bases, and 4 bases separated the two germline ends. CDR3 length equals 12 residues.

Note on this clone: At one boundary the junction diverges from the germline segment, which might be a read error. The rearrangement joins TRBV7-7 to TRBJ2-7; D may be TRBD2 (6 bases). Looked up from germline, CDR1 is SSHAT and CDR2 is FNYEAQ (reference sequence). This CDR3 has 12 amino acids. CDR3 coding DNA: TGTGCTAGCAGCCACGACCGCGGGGCTTTATCGTTC. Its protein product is CASSHDRGALSF. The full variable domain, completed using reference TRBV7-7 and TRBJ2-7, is GAGVSQSPRYKVTKRGQDVTLRCDPISSHATLYWYQQALGQGPEFLTYFNYEAQPDKSGLPSDRFSAERPEGSISTLTIQRTEQRDSAMYRCASSHDRGALSFGPGTRLTVT.

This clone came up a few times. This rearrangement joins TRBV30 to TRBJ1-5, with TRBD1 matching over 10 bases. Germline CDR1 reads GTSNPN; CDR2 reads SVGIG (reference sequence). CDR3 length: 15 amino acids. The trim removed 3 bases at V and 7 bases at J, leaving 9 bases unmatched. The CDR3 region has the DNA TGTGCCTGGAGGGCAGGGGACAGGGGCATCCAGCCCCAGCATTTT. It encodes CAWRAGDRGIQPQHF.

The DNA for the CDR3 is TGTGCCAGCAGTTTGGGGACGGGAGGCACCATATATTTT. This sequence encodes CASSLGTGGTIYF. The chain recombines TRBV28 with TRBJ1-3, with D perhaps matching TRBD1 (5 bases). This CDR3 comprises 13 residues. Germline values: CDR1 MDHEN, CDR2 SYDVKM. Trimming left V 3 bases short and J 9 bases short, with 12 bases between.

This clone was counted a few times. CDR3 residues: CASSSGQGGNQPQHF. CDR3 in DNA: TGTGCCAGCAGTTCGGGACAGGGGGGGAATCAGCCCCAGCATTTT. The chain combines TRBV6-5 with TRBJ1-5; 11 bases are a match to TRBD1. CDR3 length equals 15 residues. Unmatched junction bases numbered 3, after V lost 4 bases and J lost 4 bases. CDR1 is MNHEY and CDR2 is SVGAGI in the germline V gene.

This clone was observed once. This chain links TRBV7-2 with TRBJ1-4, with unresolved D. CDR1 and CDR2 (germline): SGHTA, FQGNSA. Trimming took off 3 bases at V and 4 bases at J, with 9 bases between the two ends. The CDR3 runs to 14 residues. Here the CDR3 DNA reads TGTGCCAGCAGCTTCGGTCGACTTAATGAAAAACTGTTTTTT. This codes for CASSFGRLNEKLFF.

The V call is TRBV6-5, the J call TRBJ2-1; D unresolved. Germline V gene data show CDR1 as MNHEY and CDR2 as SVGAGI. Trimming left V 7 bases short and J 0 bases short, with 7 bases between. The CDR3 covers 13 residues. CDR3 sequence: CASKETSYNEQFF. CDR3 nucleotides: TGTGCCAGCAAGGAGACCTCCTACAATGAGCAGTTCTTC.

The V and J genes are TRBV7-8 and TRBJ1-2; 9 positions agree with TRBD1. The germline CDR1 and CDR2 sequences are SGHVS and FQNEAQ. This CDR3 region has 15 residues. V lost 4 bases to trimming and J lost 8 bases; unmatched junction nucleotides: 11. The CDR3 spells CASSSPGQGTRGYTF. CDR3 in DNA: TGTGCCAGCAGCTCTCCGGGACAGGGTACTCGGGGCTACACCTTC.

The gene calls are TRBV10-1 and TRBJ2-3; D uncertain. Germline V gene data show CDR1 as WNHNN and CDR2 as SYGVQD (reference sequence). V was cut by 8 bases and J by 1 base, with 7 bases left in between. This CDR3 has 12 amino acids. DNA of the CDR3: TGCGCCAGCGGCGGCGGCACAGATACGCAGTATTTT. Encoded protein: CASGGGTDTQYF.

CDR3: CASHWQDRASYEQYF. Here the CDR3 DNA reads TGTGCCAGCCACTGGCAGGACAGGGCCTCCTACGAGCAGTACTTC. The gene calls are TRBV6-4 and TRBJ2-7; TRBD1 matches 8 bases. Losses at the gene ends were 8 bases for V and 0 bases for J; bases not matched to a gene: 9. The germline V gene encodes CDR1 MRHNA and CDR2 SNTAGT. The CDR3 extends over 15 amino acids.

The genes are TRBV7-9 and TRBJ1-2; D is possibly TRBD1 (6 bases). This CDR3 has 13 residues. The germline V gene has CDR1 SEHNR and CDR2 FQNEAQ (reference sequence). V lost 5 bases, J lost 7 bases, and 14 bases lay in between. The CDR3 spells CASSPKGQSGYTF. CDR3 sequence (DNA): TGTGCCAGCAGCCCGAAAGGACAGTCTGGCTACACCTTC.

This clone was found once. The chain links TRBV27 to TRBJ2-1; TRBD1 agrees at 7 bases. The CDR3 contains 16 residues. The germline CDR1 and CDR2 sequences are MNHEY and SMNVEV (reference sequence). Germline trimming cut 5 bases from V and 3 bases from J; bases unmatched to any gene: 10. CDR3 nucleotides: TGTGCCAGCAGTCCCATAGGGGGACAGATCTACAATGAGCAGTTCTTC. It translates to CASSPIGGQIYNEQFF.

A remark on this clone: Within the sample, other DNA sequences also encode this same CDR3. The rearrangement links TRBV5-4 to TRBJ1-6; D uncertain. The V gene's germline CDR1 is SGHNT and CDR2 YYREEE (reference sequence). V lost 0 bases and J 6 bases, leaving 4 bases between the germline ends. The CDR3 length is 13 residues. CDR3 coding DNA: TGTGCCAGCAGCTTGGACAGTAATTCACCCCTCCACTTT. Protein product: CASSLDSNSPLHF.

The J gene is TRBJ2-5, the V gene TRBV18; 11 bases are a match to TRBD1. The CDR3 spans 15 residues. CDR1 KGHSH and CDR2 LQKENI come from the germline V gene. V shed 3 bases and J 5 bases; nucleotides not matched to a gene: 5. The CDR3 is CASSPRTGGVETQYF. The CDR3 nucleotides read TGTGCCAGCTCACCCAGGACAGGGGGCGTCGAGACCCAGTACTTC.